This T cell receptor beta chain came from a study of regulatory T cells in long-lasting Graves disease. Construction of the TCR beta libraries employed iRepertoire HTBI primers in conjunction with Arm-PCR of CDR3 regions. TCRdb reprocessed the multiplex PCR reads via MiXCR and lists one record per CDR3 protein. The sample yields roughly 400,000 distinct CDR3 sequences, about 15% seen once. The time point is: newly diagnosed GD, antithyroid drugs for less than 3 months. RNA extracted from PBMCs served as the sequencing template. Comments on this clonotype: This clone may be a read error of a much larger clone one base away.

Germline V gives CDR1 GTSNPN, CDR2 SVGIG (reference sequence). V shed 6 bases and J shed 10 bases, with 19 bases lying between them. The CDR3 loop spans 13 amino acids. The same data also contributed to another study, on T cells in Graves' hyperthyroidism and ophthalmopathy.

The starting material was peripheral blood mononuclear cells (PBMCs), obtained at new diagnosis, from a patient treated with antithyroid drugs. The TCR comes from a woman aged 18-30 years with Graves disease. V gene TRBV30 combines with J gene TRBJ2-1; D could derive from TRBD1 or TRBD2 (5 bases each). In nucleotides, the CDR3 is TGTGCCTGCCTTGGGGGTTCCCCCTACGAGCAGTTCTTC. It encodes CACLGGSPYEQFF.